The next 27 T cell receptor beta chains were all read from a single sample in a study of shared clonotypes between healthy human individuals. The assay was immunoSEQ multiplex PCR, and TCRdb's table has in-frame clones only and misses some. The table records some 2,100,000 clones, roughly 91% of them present only once. Naive CD8 cells comprised CD45RO-negative, CCR7-positively selected cells, excluding terminally differentiated effector memory CD45RA+ cells. Sequenced sample: naive CD8+ T cells from PBMCs. These TCRs come from a young man in good health. Some clones in this sample may be carry-over from other donors' samples.

This chain uses TRBV4-3 with TRBJ1-5, with TRBD1 matching over 9 bases. The CDR3 consists of 15 residues. CDR1 and CDR2 (germline): LGHNA, YSLEER. V lost 5 bases and J lost 4; bases outside the gene matches: 6. The CDR3 spells CASSVDRGKNQPQHF. The DNA for the CDR3 is TGCGCCAGCAGCGTGGACAGGGGTAAAAATCAGCCCCAGCATTTT.

The V gene is TRBV21-1, the J gene TRBJ2-5; the table gives TRBD2 as D, unverified against the DNA. TRBV21-1 is an annotated pseudogene. The CDR3 is 14 amino acids. CDR3 DNA: TGTGCCAGCAGCAGGCGTACTATCCAAGAGACCCAGTACTTC. It specifies CASSRRTIQETQYF.

The chain is built from TRBV29-1 and TRBJ2-2; no reliable D call. The germline gives CDR1 SQVTM, CDR2 ANQGSEA. The V gene lost 4 bases and the J gene lost 2 bases, with 8 bases spanning the gap. There are 13 residues in the CDR3. The CDR3 region is CSVGSINTGELFF. CDR3 sequence (DNA): TGCAGCGTTGGTTCCATTAACACCGGGGAGCTGTTTTTT.

The chain is built from TRBV9 and TRBJ2-6; D possibly corresponds to TRBD1 (6 bases). V lost 2 bases, J lost 3 bases, and 27 bases lay in between. This CDR3 comprises 21 residues. The germline CDR1 and CDR2 sequences are SGDLS and YYNGEE. CDR3 residues: CASSVKPGQAIGTYGANVLTF. The CDR3 nucleotides are TGTGCCAGCAGCGTTAAGCCGGGACAAGCAATAGGTACTTATGGGGCCAACGTCCTGACTTTC.

V usage is TRBV28 and J usage is TRBJ2-7; 9 bases line up with TRBD1. The CDR3 loop spans 16 amino acids. Germline CDR1 reads MDHEN; CDR2 reads SYDVKM. Losses at the gene ends were 1 base for V and 4 bases for J; bases not matched to a gene: 8. The CDR3 protein is CASSLLFGQGNYEQYF. The CDR3 region has the DNA TGTGCCAGCAGTTTATTATTCGGACAGGGGAATTACGAGCAGTACTTC.

The V call is TRBV15, the J call TRBJ2-1; 15 bases line up with TRBD2. CDR1 and CDR2 (germline): LNHNV, YYDKDF (reference sequence). The CDR3 length is 18 residues. With 2 bases clipped from V and 9 bases from J, the junction kept 11 bases outside the gene matches. The CDR3 sequence is CATSRLLGLAGGPGEQFF. The CDR3 DNA is TGTGCCACCAGCAGATTGCTAGGACTAGCGGGAGGGCCCGGTGAGCAGTTCTTC.

The rearrangement uses TRBV4-1 and TRBJ2-1; D gene uncertain. CDR1 and CDR2 from the germline V gene are MGHRA and YSYEKL. The CDR3 covers 13 residues. Deletions cut 2 bases from V and 10 bases from J, with 12 bases between. CDR3 coding DNA: TGCGCCAGCAGCCAACTCTCCGGACCCGAGCAGTTCTTC. As protein: CASSQLSGPEQFF.

This clone was picked up a small number of times. Other nucleotide sequences in the sample specify the same CDR3. This sequence joins TRBV9 and TRBJ2-7; D is perhaps TRBD1 (6 bases). V was pared by 3 bases and J by 0 bases, with 7 bases between. Germline CDR1 SGDLS, CDR2 YYNGEE. CDR3 length: 13 residues. The CDR3 DNA is TGTGCCAGCAGCGCAGGGGACTCCTACGAGCAGTACTTC. Translation: CASSAGDSYEQYF.

This chain links TRBV9 with TRBJ2-6; tentatively, D is TRBD1 or TRBD2 (5 bases each). Per germline, CDR1 SGDLS and CDR2 YYNGEE. The CDR3 is 16 amino acids. V was clipped by 2 bases and J by 0 bases, with 9 bases between them. CDR3 amino acids: CASSVGDSSGANVLTF. The CDR3 DNA reads as TGTGCCAGCAGCGTGGGAGACAGCTCTGGGGCCAACGTCCTGACTTTC.

This chain links TRBV7-2 with TRBJ1-1, with D unclear. Trimming pared 0 bases from V and 2 bases from J, leaving 7 bases between. Germline V CDR1 and CDR2: SGHTA, FQGNSA. The CDR3 has 14 residues. The CDR3 protein is CASSLARGNTEAFF. CDR3 nucleotide sequence: TGTGCCAGCAGCTTAGCGCGCGGAAACACTGAAGCTTTCTTT.

The V and J genes are TRBV28 and TRBJ2-7; D is possibly TRBD1 or TRBD2 (5 bases each). CDR3 length: 13 amino acids. V dropped 6 bases and J dropped 4 bases, with 13 bases sitting between them. Germline CDR1 reads MDHEN; CDR2 reads SYDVKM. For the CDR3, the DNA is TGTGCCAGCAGGCATAATGGGGGTTACGAGCAGTACTTC. It is translated as CASRHNGGYEQYF.

V usage is TRBV30 and J usage is TRBJ2-1, with 14 bases that match TRBD2. The germline CDR1 and CDR2 sequences are GTSNPN and SVGIG (reference sequence). The CDR3 consists of 17 residues. V lost 3 bases, J lost 8 bases, and 12 bases stayed unmatched. The CDR3 coding sequence is TGTGCCTGGAGGATTAAGGGACTAGCGGGAGTTGTATATGAGCAGTTCTTC. It codes for CAWRIKGLAGVVYEQFF.

The table lists this clone with a count of one. This chain connects TRBV29-1 to TRBJ2-1; 8 bases are shared with TRBD1. Germline trimming cut 7 bases from V and 1 base from J; bases unmatched to any gene: 6. The CDR3 contains 14 residues. Germline V gene data show CDR1 as SQVTM and CDR2 as ANQGSEA. The CDR3 bases are TGCAGCGCGAGGACAGGGACGTCCTACAATGAGCAGTTCTTC. Protein: CSARTGTSYNEQFF.

The chain recombines TRBV10-1 with TRBJ2-7, with 8 bases lining up with TRBD2. With 2 bases clipped from V and 5 bases from J, the junction kept 5 bases outside the gene matches. CDR3 length: 14 residues. Germline CDR1 and CDR2: WNHNN and SYGVQD (reference sequence). CDR3 DNA sequence: TGCGCCAGCAGTGAGGTTAGCGGGATAGACGAGCAGTACTTC. Translating it yields CASSEVSGIDEQYF.

This rearrangement joins TRBV28 to TRBJ2-7, with D perhaps TRBD2 (6 bases). The CDR3 runs 14 residues. V was pared by 2 bases and J by 3 bases, with 11 bases between. CDR1 is MDHEN and CDR2 is SYDVKM in the germline V gene. DNA of the CDR3: TGTGCCAGCAGTTTAGGACGGGGGAGCTACGAGCAGTACTTC. As protein: CASSLGRGSYEQYF.

This clone appeared a single time. J is TRBJ2-1 and V is TRBV7-6, with D possibly TRBD1 on 6 matching bases. CDR3 size: 18 residues. Between the trimmed V and J ends, which lost 5 bases and 1 base, there was a span of 21 bases. Looked up from germline, CDR1 is SGHVS and CDR2 is FNYEAQ. The CDR3 is CASSHLGVRGNSYNEQFF. In DNA, the CDR3 is TGTGCCAGCAGCCATTTGGGTGTCAGGGGAAATTCCTACAATGAGCAGTTCTTC.

The chain carries TRBV5-1 and TRBJ1-2; D not resolved. This CDR3 has 15 residues. V lost 2 bases, J lost 2 bases, and 13 bases lay in between. From germline, CDR1 is SGHRS and CDR2 YFSETQ. Written as DNA, the CDR3 is TGCGCCAGCAGCTTTCTCACCCCTGAGAACTATGGCTACACCTTC. Its protein product is CASSFLTPENYGYTF.

CDR3 sequence: CASSLASQRNYGYTF. CDR3 in DNA: TGTGCCAGCAGCTTGGCGAGCCAACGGAACTATGGCTACACCTTC. The chain combines TRBV5-6 with TRBJ1-2; D not resolved. This CDR3 has 15 amino acids. With 0 bases removed from V and 2 bases from J, the gap between germline ends came to 11 bases. Looked up from germline, CDR1 is SGHDT and CDR2 is YYEEEE.

The rearrangement links TRBV6-1 to TRBJ2-2, with 7 nucleotides matching TRBD2. The CDR3 sequence is 15 residues long. Looked up from germline, CDR1 is MNHNS and CDR2 is SASEGT. V lost 10 bases to trimming and J lost 2 bases; unmatched junction nucleotides: 10. DNA of the CDR3: TGTGCCACCATACCGGGACTACCAAACACCGGGGAGCTGTTTTTT. It yields the protein CATIPGLPNTGELFF.

This sequence joins TRBV7-2 and TRBJ1-1; D unresolved. Trimming took off 1 base at V and 2 bases at J, with 11 bases between the two ends. This CDR3 spans 15 amino acids. Germline values: CDR1 SGHTA, CDR2 FQGNSA. CDR3: CASSLVSTPNTEAFF. For the CDR3, the DNA is TGTGCCAGCAGCTTAGTCTCCACCCCCAACACTGAAGCTTTCTTT.

The chain combines TRBV27 with TRBJ2-2, with 9 nucleotides matching TRBD2. The V segment lost 2 bases and the J segment 6 bases; nucleotides outside the gene matches: 4. Per germline, CDR1 MNHEY and CDR2 SMNVEV (reference sequence). The CDR3 totals 15 residues. The CDR3 coding sequence is TGTGCCAGCAGTTTAGCGGGAGGGATCCCCGGGGAGCTGTTTTTT. This encodes CASSLAGGIPGELFF.

J is TRBJ2-1 and V is TRBV7-3; no clear D. The V end was cut by 1 base, the J end by 2 bases, with 18 bases between. CDR1 SGHTA and CDR2 FQGTGA come from the germline V gene. The CDR3 consists of 18 residues. The CDR3 spells CASSLIRSAHRPYNEQFF. In DNA, the CDR3 is TGTGCCAGCAGCTTAATCCGTTCGGCTCATCGGCCCTACAATGAGCAGTTCTTC.

This chain links TRBV11-2 with TRBJ2-3; D might be TRBD1 or TRBD2, each matching 5 bases. Germline-derived CDR1 and CDR2 are SGHAT and FQNNGV. V lost 7 bases and J lost 8, with 25 bases in between. The CDR3 spans 16 residues. The CDR3 DNA sequence: TGTGCCAGCACTAATAGGTTTGGGACCACAGTATCTACGCAGTATTTT. This encodes CASTNRFGTTVSTQYF.

This chain connects TRBV7-3 to TRBJ2-5; the match to TRBD1 covers 7 bases. Unmatched junction bases numbered 10, after V lost 1 base and J lost 2 bases. The CDR3 is 17 amino acids. Germline V lookup: CDR1 SGHTA, CDR2 FQGTGA. The CDR3 DNA follows: TGTGCCAGCAGCTTAAAGGGGGCTGTAGCGTCACAAGAGACCCAGTACTTC. Its protein is CASSLKGAVASQETQYF. The variable domain in full, completed from reference TRBV7-3 and TRBJ2-5, reads GAGVSQTPSNKVTEKGKYVELRCDPISGHTALYWYRQSLGQGPEFLIYFQGTGAADDSGLPNDRFFAVRPEGSVSTLKIQRTERGDSAVYLCASSLKGAVASQETQYFGPGTRLLVL.

The chain couples TRBV7-2 to TRBJ2-2, with TRBD1 matching over 10 bases. V gave up 5 bases and J gave up 6 bases; unmatched junction bases: 3. The CDR3 is made up of 14 amino acids. CDR1 is SGHTA and CDR2 is FQGNSA in the germline V gene. The CDR3: CASSPDRGSGELFF. CDR3 bases: TGTGCCAGCAGCCCGGACAGGGGGTCCGGGGAGCTGTTTTTT.

The chain links TRBV7-3 to TRBJ1-1, with D possibly matching TRBD1 (6 bases). The V end was cut by 1 base, the J end by 2 bases, with 8 bases between. In germline, CDR1 is SGHTA, CDR2 FQGTGA. This CDR3 has 14 residues. As DNA, the CDR3 is TGTGCCAGCAGCTTAAAAGGGGGTAACACTGAAGCTTTCTTT. The encoded protein is CASSLKGGNTEAFF. The whole variable domain, filled in from reference TRBV7-3 and TRBJ1-1, reads GAGVSQTPSNKVTEKGKYVELRCDPISGHTALYWYRQSLGQGPEFLIYFQGTGAADDSGLPNDRFFAVRPEGSVSTLKIQRTERGDSAVYLCASSLKGGNTEAFFGQGTRLTVV.

The V gene is TRBV29-1, the J gene TRBJ1-2; a weak D match, TRBD1 (6 bases). CDR1 and CDR2 from the germline V gene are SQVTM and ANQGSEA. With 0 bases removed from V and 3 bases from J, the gap between germline ends came to 14 bases. The CDR3 is 15 amino acids. This CDR3 is CSVEDRGQGYYGYTF. DNA for the CDR3: TGCAGCGTTGAAGATCGCGGGCAGGGGTACTATGGCTACACCTTC.